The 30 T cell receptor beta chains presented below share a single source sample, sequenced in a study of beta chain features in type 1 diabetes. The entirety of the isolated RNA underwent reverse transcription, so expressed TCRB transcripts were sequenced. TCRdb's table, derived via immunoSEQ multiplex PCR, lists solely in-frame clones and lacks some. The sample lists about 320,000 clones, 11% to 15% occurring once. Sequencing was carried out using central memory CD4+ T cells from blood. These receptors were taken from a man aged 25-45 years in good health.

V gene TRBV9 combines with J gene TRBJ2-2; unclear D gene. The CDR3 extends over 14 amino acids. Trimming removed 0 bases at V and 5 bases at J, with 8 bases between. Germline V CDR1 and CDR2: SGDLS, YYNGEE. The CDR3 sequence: CASSVAKGTGELFF. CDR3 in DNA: TGTGCCAGCAGCGTAGCTAAAGGGACCGGGGAGCTGTTTTTT.

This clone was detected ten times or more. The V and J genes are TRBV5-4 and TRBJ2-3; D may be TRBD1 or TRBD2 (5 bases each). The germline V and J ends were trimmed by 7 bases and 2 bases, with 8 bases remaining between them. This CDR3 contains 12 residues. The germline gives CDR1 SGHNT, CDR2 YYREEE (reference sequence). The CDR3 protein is CASGGATDTQYF. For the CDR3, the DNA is TGTGCCAGCGGGGGAGCCACAGATACGCAGTATTTT.

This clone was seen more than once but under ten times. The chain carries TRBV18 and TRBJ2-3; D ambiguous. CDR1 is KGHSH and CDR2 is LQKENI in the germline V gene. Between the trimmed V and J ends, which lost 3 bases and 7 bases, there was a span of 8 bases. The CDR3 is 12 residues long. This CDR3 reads CASSPDFNTQYF. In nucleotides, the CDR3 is TGTGCCAGCTCACCGGATTTCAATACGCAGTATTTT.

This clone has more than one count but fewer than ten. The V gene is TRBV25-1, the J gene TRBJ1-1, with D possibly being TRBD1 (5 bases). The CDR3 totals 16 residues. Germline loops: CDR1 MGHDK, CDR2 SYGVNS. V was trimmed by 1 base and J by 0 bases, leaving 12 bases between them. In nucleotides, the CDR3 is TGTGCCAGCAGTGAATGGAGGGACGGTATGAACACTGAAGCTTTCTTT. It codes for CASSEWRDGMNTEAFF.

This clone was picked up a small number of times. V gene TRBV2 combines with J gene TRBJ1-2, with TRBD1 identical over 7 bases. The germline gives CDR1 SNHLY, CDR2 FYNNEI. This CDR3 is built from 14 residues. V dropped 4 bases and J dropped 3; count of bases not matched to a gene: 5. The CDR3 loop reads CASSAEGGDYGYTF. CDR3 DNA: TGTGCCAGCAGTGCGGAAGGGGGCGACTATGGCTACACCTTC.

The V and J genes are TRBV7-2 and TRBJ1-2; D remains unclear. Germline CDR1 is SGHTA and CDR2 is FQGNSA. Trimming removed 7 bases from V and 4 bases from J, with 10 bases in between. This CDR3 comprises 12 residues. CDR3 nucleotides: TGTGCCAGCAATCGGGAAGGCTATGGCTACACCTTC. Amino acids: CASNREGYGYTF.

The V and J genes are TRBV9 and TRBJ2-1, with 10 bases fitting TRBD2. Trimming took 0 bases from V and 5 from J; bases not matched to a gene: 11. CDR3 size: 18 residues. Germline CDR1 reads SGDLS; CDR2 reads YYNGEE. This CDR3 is CASSVATQAGGPHNEQFF. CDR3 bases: TGTGCCAGCAGCGTAGCCACACAAGCGGGAGGGCCCCACAATGAGCAGTTCTTC.

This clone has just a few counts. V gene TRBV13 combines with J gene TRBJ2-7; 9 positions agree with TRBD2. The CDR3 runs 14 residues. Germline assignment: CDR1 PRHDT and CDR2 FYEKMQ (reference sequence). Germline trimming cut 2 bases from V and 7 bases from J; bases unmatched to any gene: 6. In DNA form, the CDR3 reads TGTGCCAGCAGCTTAATGCGGGGGGGCGGTGAGCAGTACTTC. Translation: CASSLMRGGGEQYF.

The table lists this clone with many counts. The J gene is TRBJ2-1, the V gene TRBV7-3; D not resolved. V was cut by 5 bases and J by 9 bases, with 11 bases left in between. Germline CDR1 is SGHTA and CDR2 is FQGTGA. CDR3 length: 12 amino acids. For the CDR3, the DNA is TGTGCCAGCAGCCTTAATAATGGTGAGCAGTTCTTC. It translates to CASSLNNGEQFF.

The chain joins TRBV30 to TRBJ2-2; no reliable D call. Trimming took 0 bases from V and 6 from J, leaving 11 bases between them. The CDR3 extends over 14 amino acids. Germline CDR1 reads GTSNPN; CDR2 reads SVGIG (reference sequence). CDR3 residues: CAWSVEGRSGELFF. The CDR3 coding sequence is TGTGCCTGGAGTGTAGAAGGGCGATCCGGGGAGCTGTTTTTT. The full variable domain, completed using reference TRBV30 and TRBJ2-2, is SQTIHQWPATLVQPVGSPLSLECTVEGTSNPNLYWYRQAAGRGLQLLFYSVGIGQISSEVPQNLSASRPQDRQFILSSKKLLLSDSGFYLCAWSVEGRSGELFFGEGSRLTVL.

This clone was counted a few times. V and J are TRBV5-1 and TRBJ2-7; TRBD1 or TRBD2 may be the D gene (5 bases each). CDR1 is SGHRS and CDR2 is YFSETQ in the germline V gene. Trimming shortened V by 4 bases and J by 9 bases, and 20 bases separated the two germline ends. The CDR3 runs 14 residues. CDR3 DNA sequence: TGCGCCAGCAGCCTGGGGACCGACCGGTCCGGGCAGTACGTC. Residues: CASSLGTDRSGQYV.

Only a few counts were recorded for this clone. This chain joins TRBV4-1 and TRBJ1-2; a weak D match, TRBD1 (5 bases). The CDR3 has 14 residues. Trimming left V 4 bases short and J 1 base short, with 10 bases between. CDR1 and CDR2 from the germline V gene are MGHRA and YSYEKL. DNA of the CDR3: TGCGCCAGCAGCCGAGACAGCGGTAACTATGGCTACACCTTC. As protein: CASSRDSGNYGYTF.

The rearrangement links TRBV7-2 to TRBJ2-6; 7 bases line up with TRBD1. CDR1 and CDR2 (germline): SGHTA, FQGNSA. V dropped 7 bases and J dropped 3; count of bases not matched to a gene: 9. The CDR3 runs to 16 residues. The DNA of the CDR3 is TGTGCCAGCAACCTCGACAGGGCGGGTGGGGCCAACGTCCTGACTTTC. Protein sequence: CASNLDRAGGANVLTF.

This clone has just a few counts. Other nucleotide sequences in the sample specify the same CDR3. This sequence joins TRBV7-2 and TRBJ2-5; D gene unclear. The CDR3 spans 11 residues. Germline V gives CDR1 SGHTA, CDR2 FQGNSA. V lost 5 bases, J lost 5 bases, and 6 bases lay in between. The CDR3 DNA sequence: TGTGCCAGCAGCGGACGGGAGACCCAGTACTTC. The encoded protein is CASSGRETQYF.

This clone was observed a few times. The CDR3 region is CATKRGDSYNEQFF. CDR3 nucleotides: TGTGCCACTAAGCGGGGAGACTCCTACAATGAGCAGTTCTTC. The J gene is TRBJ2-1, the V gene TRBV7-9; 7 bases match TRBD2. The germline V gene has CDR1 SEHNR and CDR2 FQNEAQ (reference sequence). The V and J ends lost 10 bases and 0 bases, in that order; junction bases with no gene match: 6. This CDR3 contains 14 residues.

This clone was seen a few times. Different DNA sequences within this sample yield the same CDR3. CDR3 residues: CASSRDSTDTQYF. CDR3 sequence (DNA): TGTGCCAGCAGCCGGGACTCCACAGATACGCAGTATTTT. The V and J genes are TRBV7-2 and TRBJ2-3, with D maybe TRBD2 (6 bases). The CDR3 contains 13 residues. The V gene lost 5 bases and the J gene lost 2 bases, with 8 bases spanning the gap. CDR1 is SGHTA and CDR2 is FQGNSA in the germline V gene.

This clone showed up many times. CDR3 protein: CASSSTGQGFNQPQHF. CDR3 DNA: TGTGCCAGCAGTTCAACGGGACAGGGGTTCAATCAGCCCCAGCATTTT. The chain employs TRBV28 and TRBJ1-5, with 10 bases that match TRBD1. This CDR3 spans 16 amino acids. CDR1 and CDR2 (germline): MDHEN, SYDVKM. Unmatched junction bases numbered 6, after V lost 4 bases and J lost 3 bases.

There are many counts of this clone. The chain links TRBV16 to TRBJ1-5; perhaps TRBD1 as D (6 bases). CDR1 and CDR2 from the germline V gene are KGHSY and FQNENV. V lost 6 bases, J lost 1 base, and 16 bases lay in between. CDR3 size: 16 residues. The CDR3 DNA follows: TGTGCCAGCAGACAGGGTGGAGGGTTAAGCAATCAGCCCCAGCATTTT. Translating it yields CASRQGGGLSNQPQHF.

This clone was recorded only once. The CDR3 DNA sequence: TGTGCCAGCAGCTTCGAGGGAGTGGGATACAATGAGCAGTTCTTC. Translating it yields CASSFEGVGYNEQFF. The chain uses TRBV7-2 and TRBJ2-1, with D perhaps matching TRBD2 (5 bases). In germline, CDR1 is SGHTA, CDR2 FQGNSA. Trimming took off 3 bases at V and 4 bases at J, with 13 bases between the two ends. The CDR3 runs to 15 residues.

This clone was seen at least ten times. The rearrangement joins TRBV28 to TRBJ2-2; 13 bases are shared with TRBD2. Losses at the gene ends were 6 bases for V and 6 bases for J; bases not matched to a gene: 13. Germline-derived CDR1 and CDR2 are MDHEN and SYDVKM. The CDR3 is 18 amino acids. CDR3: CASSHLGLAGAKAGELFF. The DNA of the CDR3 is TGTGCCAGCAGCCACCTAGGACTAGCGGGAGCAAAAGCCGGGGAGCTGTTTTTT.

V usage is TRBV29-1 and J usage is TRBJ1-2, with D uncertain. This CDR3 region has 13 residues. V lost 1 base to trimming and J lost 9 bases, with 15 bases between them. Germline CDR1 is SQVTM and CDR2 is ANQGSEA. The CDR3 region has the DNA TGCAGCGTTGAAGTGATCCGGGGTAGGAGCTACACCTTC. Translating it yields CSVEVIRGRSYTF.

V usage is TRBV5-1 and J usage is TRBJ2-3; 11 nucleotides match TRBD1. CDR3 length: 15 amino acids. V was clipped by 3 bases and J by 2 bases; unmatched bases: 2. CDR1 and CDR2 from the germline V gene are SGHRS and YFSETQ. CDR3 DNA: TGCGCCAGCAGCTCCGGACAGGGGGCCACAGATACGCAGTATTTT. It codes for CASSSGQGATDTQYF.

Here the CDR3 reads CAISESATVYGYTF. CDR3 bases: TGTGCCATCAGTGAGTCGGCGACAGTCTATGGCTACACCTTC. This chain connects TRBV10-3 to TRBJ1-2; perhaps TRBD1 as D (5 bases). Germline V gives CDR1 ENHRY, CDR2 SYGVKD. CDR3 length equals 14 residues. The ends were cut back, 0 bases at V and 4 bases at J, with 9 bases in the middle.

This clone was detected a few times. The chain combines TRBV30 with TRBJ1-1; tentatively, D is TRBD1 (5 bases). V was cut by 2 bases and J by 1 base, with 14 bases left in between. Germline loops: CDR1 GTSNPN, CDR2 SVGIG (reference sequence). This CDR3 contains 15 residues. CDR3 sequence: CAWSSWGGENTEAFF. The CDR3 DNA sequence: TGTGCCTGGAGTAGCTGGGGGGGGGAGAACACTGAAGCTTTCTTT.

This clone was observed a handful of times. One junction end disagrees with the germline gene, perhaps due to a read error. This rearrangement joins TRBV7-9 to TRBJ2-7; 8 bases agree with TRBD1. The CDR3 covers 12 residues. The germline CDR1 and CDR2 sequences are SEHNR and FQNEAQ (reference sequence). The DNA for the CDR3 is TGTGCCAGCAGCTTAGGTGGTGGACAGGGTCTTTTC. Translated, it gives CASSLGGGQGLF.

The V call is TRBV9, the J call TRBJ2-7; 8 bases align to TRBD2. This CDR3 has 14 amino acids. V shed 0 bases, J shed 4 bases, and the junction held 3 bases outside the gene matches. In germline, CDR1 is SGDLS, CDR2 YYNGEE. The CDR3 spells CASSVAPSGYEQYF. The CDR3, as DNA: TGTGCCAGCAGCGTAGCCCCTAGCGGGTACGAGCAGTACTTC.

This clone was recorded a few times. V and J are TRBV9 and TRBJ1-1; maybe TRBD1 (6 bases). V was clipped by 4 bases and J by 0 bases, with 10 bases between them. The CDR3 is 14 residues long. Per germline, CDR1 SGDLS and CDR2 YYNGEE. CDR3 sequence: CASSPQGLNTEAFF. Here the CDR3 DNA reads TGTGCCAGCAGCCCTCAGGGGTTGAACACTGAAGCTTTCTTT. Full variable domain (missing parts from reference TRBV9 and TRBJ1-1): DSGVTQTPKHLITATGQRVTLRCSPRSGDLSVYWYQQSLDQGLQFLIQYYNGEERAKGNILERFSAQQFPDLHSELNLSSLELGDSALYFCASSPQGLNTEAFFGQGTRLTVV.

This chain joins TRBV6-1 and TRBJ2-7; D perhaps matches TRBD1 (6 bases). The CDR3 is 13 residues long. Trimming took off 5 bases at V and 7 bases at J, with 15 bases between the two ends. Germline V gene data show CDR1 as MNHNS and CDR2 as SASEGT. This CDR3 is CASSLNRQGEQYF. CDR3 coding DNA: TGTGCCAGCAGTCTCAACCGTCAGGGGGAGCAGTACTTC.

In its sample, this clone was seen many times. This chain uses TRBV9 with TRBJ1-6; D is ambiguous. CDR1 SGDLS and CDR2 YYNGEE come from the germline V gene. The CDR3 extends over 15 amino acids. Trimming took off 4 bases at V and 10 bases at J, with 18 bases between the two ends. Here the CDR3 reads CASSSSPGAGSPLHF. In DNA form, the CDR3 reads TGTGCCAGCAGCTCCTCGCCGGGAGCGGGGTCACCCCTCCACTTT.

CDR3 coding DNA: TGTGCCAGCAGCTTTTCTTCAGAGACCCAGTACTTC. Translated, it gives CASSFSSETQYF. The chain has TRBV7-8 and TRBJ2-5; the D is unclear. Germline-derived CDR1 and CDR2 are SGHVS and FQNEAQ. The V end was cut by 3 bases, the J end by 4 bases, with 6 bases between. The CDR3 extends over 12 amino acids.